Following are 22 T cell receptor beta chains from one sample sequenced in a study of regulatory T cells in long-lasting Graves disease. Time point of the sample: persistent/refractory GD, antithyroid drugs over 5 years with positive TRAb. Scientists built the TCR library using RNA that was extracted from PBMCs. CDR3 regions were amplified by Arm-PCR using iRepertoire HTBI primers to build TCR beta libraries. Via MiXCR, TCRdb re-called the multiplex PCR reads, giving one row per CDR3 protein. The table lists around 510,000 distinct CDR3 sequences, about a fifth of them singletons. Sequences were derived from peripheral blood mononuclear cells (PBMCs), sampled when the disease was refractory, from a patient treated with antithyroid drugs. The receptor set was obtained from a female donor with Graves disease.

This clonotype was seen many times. V is TRBV6-2 or TRBV6-3 and J is TRBJ1-1; 9 positions agree with TRBD1. Germline V gene data show CDR1 as MNHEY and CDR2 as SVGEGT. The CDR3 spans 17 residues. V lost 6 bases to trimming and J lost 1 base; unmatched junction nucleotides: 12. CDR3 region: CASRDITGGERNTEAFF. The CDR3 DNA sequence: TGTGCCAGCAGAGATATAACAGGGGGCGAACGGAACACTGAAGCTTTCTTT.

This clonotype was detected a few times. The chain combines TRBV7-9 with TRBJ2-2, with 8 bases matching TRBD1. V lost 5 bases and J lost 6; bases outside the gene matches: 8. This CDR3 is built from 15 residues. Germline-derived CDR1 and CDR2 are SEHNR and FQNEAQ (reference sequence). The CDR3 loop reads CASSRSGQAPGELFF. CDR3 DNA sequence: TGTGCCAGCAGCCGTTCGGGACAGGCCCCCGGGGAGCTGTTTTTT.

This clonotype has just a few counts. This chain joins TRBV19 and TRBJ1-2, with D perhaps TRBD1 (5 bases). Trimming removed 6 bases from V and 4 bases from J, with 15 bases in between. The CDR3 extends over 14 amino acids. Germline-derived CDR1 and CDR2 are LNHDA and SQIVND (reference sequence). The CDR3: CASSWAGQVYGYTF. CDR3 in DNA: TGTGCCAGTAGCTGGGCGGGGCAGGTCTATGGCTACACCTTC.

The rearrangement uses TRBV28 and TRBJ1-6, with D perhaps matching TRBD1 (6 bases). This CDR3 comprises 15 residues. Per the germline V gene, CDR1 is MDHEN and CDR2 is SYDVKM. V was shortened by 2 bases and J by 8 bases, with 13 bases between the two germline ends. The CDR3 protein is CASSLRPQGYSPLHF. The CDR3 nucleotides read TGTGCCAGCAGTTTACGGCCTCAGGGGTATTCACCCCTCCACTTT.

This clonotype was seen a handful of times. The chain combines TRBV30 with TRBJ2-7; D is possibly TRBD2 (5 bases). CDR1 and CDR2 from the germline V gene are GTSNPN and SVGIG (reference sequence). With 4 bases removed from V and 2 bases from J, the gap between germline ends came to 9 bases. The CDR3 loop spans 12 amino acids. CDR3 sequence reads: CAWTADTYEQYF. The CDR3 DNA is TGTGCCTGGACAGCGGATACCTACGAGCAGTACTTC.

In its sample, this clonotype was seen many times. The chain uses TRBV7-2 and TRBJ2-7; the D gene is possibly TRBD2 (6 bases). Germline assignment: CDR1 SGHTA and CDR2 FQGNSA. Trimming cost V 3 bases and J 4 bases, with 10 bases left between them. This CDR3 region has 13 residues. This CDR3 is CASSLGLLYEQYF. CDR3 nucleotide sequence: TGTGCCAGCAGCTTGGGACTGCTGTACGAGCAGTACTTC. Full variable domain (remainder filled in from reference TRBV7-2 and TRBJ2-7): GAGVSQSPSNKVTEKGKDVELRCDPISGHTALYWYRQSLGQGLEFLIYFQGNSAPDKSGLPSDRFSAERTGGSVSTLTIQRTQQEDSAVYLCASSLGLLYEQYFGPGTRLTVT.

Turning to this clonotype: Possible read error: a much larger clone is one base away. J is TRBJ1-5 and V is TRBV12-3 or TRBV12-4, with D hard to call. The CDR3 has 12 amino acids. The CDR3 sequence: CTSSPRRQPQHF. As DNA, the CDR3 is TGTACCAGCAGTCCCCGCCGGCAGCCCCAGCATTTT.

This clonotype was found many times. The V and J genes are TRBV7-2 and TRBJ1-1, with D possibly matching TRBD1 (6 bases). The CDR3 is made up of 15 amino acids. CDR1 SGHTA and CDR2 FQGNSA come from the germline V gene. Trimming removed 4 bases from V and 3 bases from J, with 15 bases in between. CDR3 amino acids: CASSWPETGYTEAFF. DNA of the CDR3: TGTGCCAGCAGCTGGCCGGAGACAGGCTACACTGAAGCTTTCTTT.

This clonotype was seen repeatedly, ten times or more. The gene calls are TRBV11-2 and TRBJ1-2, with a weak D call TRBD1 (6 bases). The CDR3 contains 15 residues. Germline CDR1 reads SGHAT; CDR2 reads FQNNGV. Trimming removed 5 bases at V and 4 bases at J, with 17 bases between. The CDR3 coding sequence is TGTGCCAGCAGCCCCCAGCGAGGGGGGAGCTATGGCTACACCTTC. Its translation is CASSPQRGGSYGYTF.

This chain joins TRBV3-1 and TRBJ1-3; 7 bases fit TRBD1. J lost 2 bases, V lost 4 bases, and 11 bases had no gene match. Germline V lookup: CDR1 LGHDT, CDR2 YNNKEL (reference sequence). The CDR3 has 17 amino acids. The CDR3 sequence is CASSREGASSAGNTIYF. In DNA form, the CDR3 reads TGTGCCAGCAGCCGGGAGGGGGCTTCGTCGGCTGGAAACACCATATATTTT.

The table lists this clonotype with many counts. This chain joins TRBV7-3 and TRBJ1-2; no clear D gene. CDR1 is SGHTA, CDR2 FQGTGA, per germline. The CDR3 has 15 amino acids. V was trimmed by 0 bases and J by 1 base, leaving 9 bases between them. CDR3 in DNA: TGTGCCAGCAGCTTAACGTTCGGCAGTAACTATGGCTACACCTTC. Residues: CASSLTFGSNYGYTF.

This clonotype was recorded at least ten times. This chain joins TRBV27 and TRBJ2-2; TRBD2 matches 7 bases. The CDR3 covers 16 residues. Per germline, CDR1 MNHEY and CDR2 SMNVEV (reference sequence). V lost 4 bases and J lost 4; bases outside the gene matches: 9. Here the CDR3 reads CASSYTGLVVTGELFF. The CDR3, as DNA: TGTGCCAGCAGTTACACTGGACTAGTAGTCACCGGGGAGCTGTTTTTT.

The table lists this clonotype with many counts. The chain carries TRBV12-3 or TRBV12-4 and TRBJ1-1, with D perhaps TRBD1 (5 bases). V lost 4 bases and J lost 4, with 10 bases in between. The CDR3 consists of 13 residues. The CDR3 region is CASSYPGGTEAFF. CDR3 nucleotides: TGTGCCAGCAGTTATCCCGGGGGCACTGAAGCTTTCTTT.

This clonotype was recorded many times. The rearrangement joins TRBV6-2 or TRBV6-3 to TRBJ1-1; the match to TRBD1 covers 7 bases. The germline V gene has CDR1 MNHEY and CDR2 SVGEGT. There are 14 residues in the CDR3. After removal of 4 bases from V and 3 bases from J, the junction contained 5 bases not matched to a gene. The CDR3 DNA follows: TGTGCCAGCAGTTCAAGGACAGGACACACTGAAGCTTTCTTT. Translating it yields CASSSRTGHTEAFF.

The chain recombines TRBV9 with TRBJ1-2; D is uncertain. The length of the CDR3 is 15 residues. Germline V gene lookup returns CDR1 SGDLS and CDR2 YYNGEE. The V end was cut by 3 bases, the J end by 8 bases, with 20 bases between. The CDR3 DNA reads as TGTGCCAGCAGCGCCACCTCGAGTAGGGATTCAGGCTACACCTTC. It specifies CASSATSSRDSGYTF. The full variable domain, rest sourced from reference TRBV9 and TRBJ1-2, is DSGVTQTPKHLITATGQRVTLRCSPRSGDLSVYWYQQSLDQGLQFLIQYYNGEERAKGNILERFSAQQFPDLHSELNLSSLELGDSALYFCASSATSSRDSGYTFGSGTRLTVV.

This clonotype has ten or more counts. The chain has TRBV5-6 and TRBJ2-5; tentatively, D is TRBD1 (6 bases). This CDR3 is 15 amino acids long. The V gene's germline CDR1 is SGHDT and CDR2 YYEEEE. V lost 4 bases and J 0 bases, leaving 13 bases between the germline ends. Here the CDR3 DNA reads TGTGCCAGCAGCGATGGACAGACGTACCAAGAGACCCAGTACTTC. Protein: CASSDGQTYQETQYF.

There are many counts of this clonotype. The V and J genes are TRBV6-2 or TRBV6-3 and TRBJ1-5; the match to TRBD1 covers 8 bases. The V gene's germline CDR1 is MNHEY and CDR2 SVGEGT. CDR3 size: 15 residues. V lost 2 bases, J lost 3 bases, and 3 bases stayed unmatched. The CDR3 loop reads CASSYDRGYNQPQHF. DNA for the CDR3: TGTGCCAGCAGTTACGACAGGGGTTACAATCAGCCCCAGCATTTT.

In its sample, this clonotype was seen many times. The V gene is TRBV6-6, the J gene TRBJ1-2, with D possibly being TRBD1 (6 bases). This CDR3 comprises 14 residues. Between the trimmed V and J ends, which lost 0 bases and 6 bases, there was a span of 11 bases. Germline V gene lookup returns CDR1 MNHNY and CDR2 SVGAGI (reference sequence). In DNA form, the CDR3 reads TGTGCCAGCAGTTACTCGGGTCCAGGGGATGGCTACACCTTC. This sequence encodes CASSYSGPGDGYTF.

The gene calls are TRBV12-3 or TRBV12-4 and TRBJ2-6; D ambiguous. CDR3 length: 16 amino acids. Trimming shortened V by 2 bases and J by 0 bases, and 8 bases separated the two germline ends. CDR3 bases: TGTGCCAGCAGTTTACCCAGGCGCTCTGGGGCCAACGTCCTGACTTTC. Protein: CASSLPRRSGANVLTF.

This chain joins TRBV20-1 and TRBJ2-7; TRBD1 aligns across 7 bases. The CDR3 is made up of 14 amino acids. With V trimmed by 3 bases and J by 3 bases, 8 bases remained unmatched. CDR1 DFQATT and CDR2 SNEGSKA come from the germline V gene (reference sequence). The CDR3 here is CSASRRGYYYEQYF. In DNA form, the CDR3 reads TGCAGTGCTAGCCGCAGGGGGTACTACTACGAGCAGTACTTC.

This clonotype showed up just a few times. The chain is built from TRBV18 and TRBJ1-1; D gene unclear. Trimming removed 6 bases at V and 3 bases at J, with 11 bases between. This CDR3 comprises 13 residues. In germline, CDR1 is KGHSH, CDR2 LQKENI. The CDR3 nucleotides are TGTGCCAGCTCTCTGGAGTCCTACACTGAAGCTTTCTTT. This translates into CASSLESYTEAFF.

The J gene is TRBJ2-2, the V gene TRBV7-7, with 8 nucleotides matching TRBD2. The germline V gene encodes CDR1 SSHAT and CDR2 FNYEAQ (reference sequence). The CDR3 sequence is 16 residues long. The CDR3 DNA reads as TGTACTAGCAGCTCCCACCCCAGCGGGAGTGCCGGGGAGCTGTTTTTT. The encoded protein is CTSSSHPSGSAGELFF.